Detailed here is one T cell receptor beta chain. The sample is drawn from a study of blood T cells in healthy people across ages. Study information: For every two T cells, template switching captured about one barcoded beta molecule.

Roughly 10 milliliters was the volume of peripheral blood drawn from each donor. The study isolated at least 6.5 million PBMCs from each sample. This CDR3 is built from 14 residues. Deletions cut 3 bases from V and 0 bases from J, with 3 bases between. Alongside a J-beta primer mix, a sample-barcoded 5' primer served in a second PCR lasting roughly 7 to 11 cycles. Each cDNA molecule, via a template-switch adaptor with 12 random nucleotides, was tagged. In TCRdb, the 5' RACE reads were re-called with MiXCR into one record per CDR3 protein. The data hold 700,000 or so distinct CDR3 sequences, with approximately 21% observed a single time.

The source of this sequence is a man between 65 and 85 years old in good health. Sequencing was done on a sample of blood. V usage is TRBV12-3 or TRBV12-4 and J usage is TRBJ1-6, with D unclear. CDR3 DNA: TGTGCCAGCAGTTTCGGCTCCTATAATTCACCCCTCCACTTT. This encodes CASSFGSYNSPLHF.